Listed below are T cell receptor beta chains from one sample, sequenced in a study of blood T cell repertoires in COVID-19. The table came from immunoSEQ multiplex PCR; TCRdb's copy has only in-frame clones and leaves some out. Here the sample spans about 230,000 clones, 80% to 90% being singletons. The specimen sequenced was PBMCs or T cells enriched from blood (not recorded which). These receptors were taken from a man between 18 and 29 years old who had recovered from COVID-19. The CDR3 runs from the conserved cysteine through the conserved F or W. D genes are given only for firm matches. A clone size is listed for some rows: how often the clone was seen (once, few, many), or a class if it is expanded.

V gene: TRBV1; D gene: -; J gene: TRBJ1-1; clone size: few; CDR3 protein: CTSSHAGKHTEAFF; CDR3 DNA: TGCACCAGCAGCCATGCAGGGAAGCACACTGAAGCTTTCTTT
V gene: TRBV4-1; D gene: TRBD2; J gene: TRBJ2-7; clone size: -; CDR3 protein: CASSQHSTDSGDSYEQYF; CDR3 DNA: TGCGCCAGCAGCCAACACTCGACGGATAGCGGGGACTCCTACGAGCAGTACTTC
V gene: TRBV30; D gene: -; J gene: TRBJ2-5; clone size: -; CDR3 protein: CAGDPGNQETQYF; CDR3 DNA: TGTGCCGGGGACCCAGGGAACCAAGAGACCCAGTACTTC
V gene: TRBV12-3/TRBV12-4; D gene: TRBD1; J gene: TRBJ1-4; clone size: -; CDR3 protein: CASSRDSLEKLFF; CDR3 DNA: TGTGCCAGCAGCCGGGACAGTCTTGAAAAACTGTTTTTT
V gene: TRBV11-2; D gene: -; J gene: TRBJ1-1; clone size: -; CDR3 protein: CASSLAGRGMNTEAFF; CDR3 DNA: TGTGCCAGCAGCTTAGCGGGGAGGGGTATGAACACTGAAGCTTTCTTT
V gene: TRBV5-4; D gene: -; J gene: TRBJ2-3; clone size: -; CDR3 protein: CASSQQRGTAADTQYF; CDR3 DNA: TGTGCCAGCAGCCAACAACGGGGGACGGCGGCAGATACGCAGTATTTT
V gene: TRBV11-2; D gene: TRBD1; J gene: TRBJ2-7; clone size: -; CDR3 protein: CASSSPGQGRNEQYF; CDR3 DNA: TGTGCCAGCAGCTCGCCGGGACAGGGGAGGAACGAGCAGTACTTC
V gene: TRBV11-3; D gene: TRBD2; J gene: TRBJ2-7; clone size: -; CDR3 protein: CASSSGLAGAYEQYF; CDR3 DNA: TGTGCCAGCAGCTCGGGACTAGCGGGAGCCTACGAGCAGTACTTC
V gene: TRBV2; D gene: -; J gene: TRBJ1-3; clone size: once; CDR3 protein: CASSELAGRGNTIYF; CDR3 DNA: TGTGCCAGCAGTGAACTGGCAGGCCGAGGAAACACCATATATTTT
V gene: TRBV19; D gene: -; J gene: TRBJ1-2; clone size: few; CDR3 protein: CASSIARSDYGYTF; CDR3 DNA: TGTGCCAGTAGTATAGCCCGCTCGGACTATGGCTACACCTTC
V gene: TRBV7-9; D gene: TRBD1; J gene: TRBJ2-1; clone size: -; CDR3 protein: CASSSRQGQVYNEQFF; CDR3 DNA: TGTGCCAGCAGCTCTCGACAGGGTCAGGTTTACAATGAGCAGTTCTTC
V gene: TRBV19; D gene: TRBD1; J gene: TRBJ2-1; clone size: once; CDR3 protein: CASSTGDSSSNEQFF; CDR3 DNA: TGTGCCAGTAGTACCGGGGACAGCTCCTCCAATGAGCAGTTCTTC
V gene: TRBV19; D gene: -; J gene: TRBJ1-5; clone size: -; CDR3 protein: CASSKIFGQFRNQPQHF; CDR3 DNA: TGTGCCAGTAGTAAAATCTTCGGACAGTTCCGAAATCAGCCCCAGCATTTT
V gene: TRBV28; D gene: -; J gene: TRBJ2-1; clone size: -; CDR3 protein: CASIPQGSSYNEQFF; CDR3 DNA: TGTGCCAGCATCCCACAGGGAAGCTCCTACAATGAGCAGTTCTTC
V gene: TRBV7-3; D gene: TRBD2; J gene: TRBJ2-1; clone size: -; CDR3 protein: CASSPMGGSSYNEQFF; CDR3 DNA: TGTGCCAGCAGCCCTATGGGCGGGAGCTCCTACAATGAGCAGTTCTTC